This T cell receptor beta chain was captured in a study of CD8+CD57+ T cells in acquired aplastic anemia. For the study at large: DNA per sorted CD4+ or CD8+ sample ranged roughly 0.17 to 27.4 ug, averaging 3.2 ug. Findings and limits, study-wide: Found in both controls and patients were 25 to 35 CD8+ CDR3 sequences.

Investigators profiled TCR beta VDJ and CDR3 from genomic DNA template. TCRdb re-analysed the reads in MiXCR, keeping a single row per CDR3 protein. The table shows 200,000 or so distinct CDR3 sequences, with just under 50% occurring only once. Germline loops: CDR1 DFQATT, CDR2 SNEGSKA (reference sequence). Trimming at V came to 0 bases and at J to 1 base, leaving 3 bases not matched to a gene. This CDR3 comprises 15 residues. Notes on this clonotype: Its specificity is not known.

Patients sequenced had flow cytometry evidence of CD8+CD57+ cell expansion. All patients had severe acquired aplastic anemia. This chain connects TRBV20-1 to TRBJ1-5, with TRBD1 matching 7 bases. The sample consisted of sorted CD4+, CD8+, or CD8+CD57+ T cells (not recorded which) from PBMCs. The source of this sequence is a human donor with aplastic anemia. The CDR3 reads CSARDQGGSNQPQHF. CDR3 bases: TGCAGTGCTAGAGATCAAGGGGGCAGCAATCAGCCCCAGCATTTT.